Sequencing of this T cell receptor (beta chain) was carried out in a study of a mutant IDH1 vaccine in newly diagnosed glioma. Overall study context: Vaccination followed radiotherapy alone by 4-6 weeks, or accompanied temozolomide cycles. Treatment recipients were approximately 62% male and around 40% female, and their mean age was around 37 years. Pretreatment consisted of radiotherapy, temozolomide, or both, with most receiving both.

Sequencing used immunoSEQ multiplex PCR; TCRdb keeps in-frame clones, though not all of them. The sample lists some 34,000 clones, about nine tenths occurring once. Remarks on this clone: Its antigen remains unknown.

Specified time point: week 47, end of study. With topical imiquimod, each dose of the vaccine consisted of 300 ug of mutant IDH1 20-mer peptide. The V and J ends lost 8 bases and 0 bases respectively, with 15 bases between them. CDR3 size: 15 residues. Germline CDR1 SNHLY, CDR2 FYNNEI. The TCR originated in a woman in her 40s with glioma. This chain links TRBV2 with TRBJ2-3, with D perhaps matching TRBD1 (6 bases). Sequencing was performed on PBMCs, taken from a glioma patient whose treatment included an IDH1 peptide vaccine. The CDR3 protein is CASRRSGVSTDTQYF. The CDR3 bases are TGTGCCAGCCGAAGATCAGGGGTGAGCACAGATACGCAGTATTTT.